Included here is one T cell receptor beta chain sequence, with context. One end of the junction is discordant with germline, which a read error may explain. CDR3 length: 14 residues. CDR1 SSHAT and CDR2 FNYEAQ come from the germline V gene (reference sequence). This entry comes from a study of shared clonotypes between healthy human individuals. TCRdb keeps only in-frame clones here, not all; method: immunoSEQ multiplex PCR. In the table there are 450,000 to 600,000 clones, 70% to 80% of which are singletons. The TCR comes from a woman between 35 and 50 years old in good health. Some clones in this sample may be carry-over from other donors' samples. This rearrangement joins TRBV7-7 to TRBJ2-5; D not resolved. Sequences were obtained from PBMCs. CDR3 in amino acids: CASSLPFPPETQYF. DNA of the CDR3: TGTGCTAGCAGCCTACCTTTTCCTCCCGAGACCCAGTACTTC.